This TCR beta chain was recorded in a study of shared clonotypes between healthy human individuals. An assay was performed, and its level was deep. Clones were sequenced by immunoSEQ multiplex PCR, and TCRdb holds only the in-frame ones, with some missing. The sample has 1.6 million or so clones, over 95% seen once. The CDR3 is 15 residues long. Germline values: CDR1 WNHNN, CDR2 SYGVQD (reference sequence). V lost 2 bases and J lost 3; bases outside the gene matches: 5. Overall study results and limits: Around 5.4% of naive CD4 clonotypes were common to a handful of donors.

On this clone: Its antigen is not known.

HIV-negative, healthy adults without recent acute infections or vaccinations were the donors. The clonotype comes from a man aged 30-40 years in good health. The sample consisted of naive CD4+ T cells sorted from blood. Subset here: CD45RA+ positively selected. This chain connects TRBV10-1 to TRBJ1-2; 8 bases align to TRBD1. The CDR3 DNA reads TGCGCCAGCAGTGAGGCAGTGACAGGGGACTATGGCTACACCTTC. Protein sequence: CASSEAVTGDYGYTF.